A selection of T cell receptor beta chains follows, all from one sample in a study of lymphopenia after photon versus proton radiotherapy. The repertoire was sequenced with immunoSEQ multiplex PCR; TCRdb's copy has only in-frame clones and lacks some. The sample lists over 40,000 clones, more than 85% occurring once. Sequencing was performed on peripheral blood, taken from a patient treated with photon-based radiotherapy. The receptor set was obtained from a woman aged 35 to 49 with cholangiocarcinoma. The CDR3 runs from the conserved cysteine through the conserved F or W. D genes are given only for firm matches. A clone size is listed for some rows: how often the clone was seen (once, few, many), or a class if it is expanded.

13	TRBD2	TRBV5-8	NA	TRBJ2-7	CASSPFGEGEQYF	TGTGCCAGCAGCCCCTTTGGGGAGGGCGAGCAGTACTTC
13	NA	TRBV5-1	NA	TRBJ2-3	CASSLIGPDTQYF	TGCGCCAGCAGCTTGATTGGCCCAGATACGCAGTATTTT
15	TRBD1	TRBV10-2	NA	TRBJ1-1	CASSERGRGFAEAFF	TGCGCCAGCAGTGAGAGGGGGCGGGGGTTCGCTGAAGCTTTCTTT
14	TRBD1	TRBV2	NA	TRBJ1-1	CASTMDRGTPQAFF	TGTGCCAGCACCATGGACAGGGGAACTCCTCAAGCTTTCTTT
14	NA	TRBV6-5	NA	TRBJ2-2	CASGQRGGPGELFF	TGTGCCAGCGGGCAACGTGGGGGGCCCGGGGAGCTGTTTTTT
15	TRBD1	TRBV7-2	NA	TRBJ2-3	CASSFPRGQADTQYF	TGTGCCAGCAGCTTTCCCAGGGGGCAGGCAGATACGCAGTATTTT
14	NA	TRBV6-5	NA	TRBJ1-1	CASKGWQGDTEAFF	TGTGCCAGCAAGGGTTGGCAGGGCGACACTGAAGCTTTCTTT
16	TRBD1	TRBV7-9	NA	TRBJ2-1	CASSAPGTALNNEQFF	TGTGCCAGCAGCGCCCCCGGGACAGCTTTAAACAATGAGCAGTTCTTC
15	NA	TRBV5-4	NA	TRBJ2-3	CASRPHGGDTDTQYF	TGTGCCAGCAGGCCCCATGGGGGAGACACAGATACGCAGTATTTT
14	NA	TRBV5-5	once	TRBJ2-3	CASSLGQYTDTQYF	TGTGCCAGCAGCCTTGGACAGTACACAGATACGCAGTATTTT
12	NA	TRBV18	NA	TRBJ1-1	CASSGVGSEAFF	TGTGCCAGCTCAGGAGTAGGGTCTGAAGCTTTCTTT
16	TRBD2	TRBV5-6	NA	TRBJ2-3	CASSRTGLAGTDTQYF	TGTGCCAGCAGCAGAACGGGACTAGCGGGCACAGATACGCAGTATTTT
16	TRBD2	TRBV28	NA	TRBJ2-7	CASSQVAGGLRYEQYF	TGTGCCAGCAGTCAGGTAGCGGGAGGGCTCCGCTACGAGCAGTACTTC
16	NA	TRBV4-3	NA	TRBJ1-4	CASSQVVDRLNEKLFF	TGCGCCAGCAGCCAAGTAGTGGACAGACTTAATGAAAAACTGTTTTTT
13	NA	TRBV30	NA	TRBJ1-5	CAWSDGGNQPQHF	TGTGCCTGGAGCGACGGGGGAAATCAGCCCCAGCATTTT
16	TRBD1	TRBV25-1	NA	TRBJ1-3	CASSEDRGLTGNTIYF	TGTGCCAGCAGTGAAGACAGGGGGCTAACTGGAAACACCATATATTTT
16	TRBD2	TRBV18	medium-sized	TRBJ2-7	CASTPAGTSLLYEQYF	TGTGCCAGCACCCCAGCCGGGACTAGTCTGCTCTACGAGCAGTACTTC
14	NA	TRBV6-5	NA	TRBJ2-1	CASGTRVSYNEQFF	TGTGCCAGCGGTACCAGGGTCTCCTACAATGAGCAGTTCTTC
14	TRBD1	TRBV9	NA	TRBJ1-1	CASSATGANTEAFF	TGTGCCAGCAGCGCCACAGGGGCGAACACTGAAGCTTTCTTT
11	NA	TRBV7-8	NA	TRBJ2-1	CASSFFDEQFF	TGTGCCAGCAGCTTTTTCGATGAGCAGTTCTTC
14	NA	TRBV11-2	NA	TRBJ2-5	CASSVVGGGEAQYF	TGTGCCAGCAGCGTAGTAGGTGGGGGTGAGGCCCAGTACTTC
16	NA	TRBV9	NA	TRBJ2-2	CASSVGGSPNTGELFF	TGTGCCAGCAGCGTCGGGGGCAGTCCGAACACCGGGGAGCTGTTTTTT
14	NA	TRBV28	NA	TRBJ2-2	CASSPGTITGELFF	TGTGCCAGCAGTCCTGGGACAATCACCGGGGAGCTGTTTTTT
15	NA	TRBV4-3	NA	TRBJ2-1	CASSQESLGGNEQFF	TGCGCCAGCAGCCAAGAGTCGCTGGGCGGAAATGAGCAGTTCTTC
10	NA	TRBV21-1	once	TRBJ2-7	CASSNYEQYF	TGTGCCAGCAGTAATTACGAGCAGTACTTC
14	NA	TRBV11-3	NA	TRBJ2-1	CASSSDVRSNEQFF	TGTGCCAGCAGCTCCGATGTGCGCTCCAATGAGCAGTTCTTC
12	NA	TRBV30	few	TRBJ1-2	CAWSVLGESYTF	TGTGCCTGGAGTGTACTTGGGGAGAGCTACACCTTC
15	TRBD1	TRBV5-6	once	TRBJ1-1	CASSPRTGLGTEAFF	TGTGCCAGCAGCCCGAGGACAGGGCTTGGCACTGAAGCTTTCTTT
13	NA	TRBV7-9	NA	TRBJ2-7	CASSPGISYEQYF	TGTGCCAGCAGCCCCGGGATCTCCTACGAGCAGTACTTC
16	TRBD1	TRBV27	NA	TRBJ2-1	CASSLYRDRAHNEQFF	TGTGCCAGCAGTTTATATAGGGACAGGGCCCACAATGAGCAGTTCTTC
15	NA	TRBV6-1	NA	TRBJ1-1	CASSTRARGESEAFF	TGTGCCAGCAGTACCCGAGCGAGGGGGGAATCTGAAGCTTTCTTT
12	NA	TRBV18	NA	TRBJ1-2	CASSRGDYGYTF	TGTGCCAGCTCTCGAGGGGACTATGGCTACACCTTC
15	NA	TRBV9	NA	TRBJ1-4	CASSVGFGLGEKLFF	TGTGCCAGCAGCGTAGGTTTCGGATTGGGTGAAAAACTGTTTTTT
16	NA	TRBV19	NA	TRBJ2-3	CASSIELSSSTDTQYF	TGTGCCAGTAGTATAGAACTATCTTCTAGCACAGATACGCAGTATTTT
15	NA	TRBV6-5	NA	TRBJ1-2	CASSSIARQREGYTF	TGTGCCAGCAGTTCTATAGCCCGCCAGCGGGAAGGCTACACCTTC
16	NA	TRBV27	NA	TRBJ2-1	CASSLDGGWGYNEQFF	TGTGCCAGCAGTTTAGACGGGGGCTGGGGCTACAATGAGCAGTTCTTC
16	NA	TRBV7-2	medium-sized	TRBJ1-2	CASSFVNPPGSYGYTF	TGTGCCAGCAGCTTCGTTAACCCCCCGGGCAGCTATGGCTACACCTTC
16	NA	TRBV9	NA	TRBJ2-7	CASSVDGVGKSYEQYF	TGTGCCAGCAGCGTAGATGGCGTCGGGAAAAGCTACGAGCAGTACTTC
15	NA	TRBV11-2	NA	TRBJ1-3	CASSSTAVPGNTIYF	TGTGCCAGCAGCTCGACAGCGGTTCCAGGAAACACCATATATTTT
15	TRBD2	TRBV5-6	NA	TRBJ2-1	CASSFASGSYNEQFF	TGTGCCAGCAGCTTCGCTAGCGGGAGCTACAATGAGCAGTTCTTC
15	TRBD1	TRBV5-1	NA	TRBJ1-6	CASSRLDRVNSPLHF	TGCGCCAGCAGCCGCCTGGACAGGGTAAATTCACCCCTCCACTTT
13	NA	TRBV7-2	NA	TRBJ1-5	CASRLDSYQPQHF	TGTGCCAGCAGATTGGACAGTTATCAGCCCCAGCATTTT
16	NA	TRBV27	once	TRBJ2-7	CASSLSVRVLPHEQYF	TGTGCCAGCAGTTTATCGGTCCGGGTCCTGCCACACGAGCAGTACTTC
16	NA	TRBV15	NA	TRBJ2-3	CATSTGLRLFGRTQYF	TGTGCCACCAGCACCGGACTACGTCTTTTTGGGCGTACGCAGTATTTT
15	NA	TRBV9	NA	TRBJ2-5	CASSVDLRGGETQYF	TGTGCCAGCAGCGTAGATTTAAGGGGAGGAGAGACCCAGTACTTC
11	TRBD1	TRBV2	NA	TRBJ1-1	CASKGAGEAFF	TGTGCCAGCAAGGGGGCTGGTGAAGCTTTCTTT
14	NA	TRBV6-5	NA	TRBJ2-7	CASSSGTQVGEQYF	TGTGCCAGCAGTTCCGGGACCCAGGTCGGCGAGCAGTACTTC
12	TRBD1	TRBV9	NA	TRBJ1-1	CASSGRQGRAFF	TGTGCCAGCAGCGGACGACAGGGAAGAGCTTTCTTT
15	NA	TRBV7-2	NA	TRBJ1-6	CASSFRTENNSPLHF	TGTGCCAGCAGCTTCCGGACAGAAAATAATTCACCCCTCCACTTT
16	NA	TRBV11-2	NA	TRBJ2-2	CASSLVTWYDTGELFF	TGTGCCAGCAGCCTCGTAACCTGGTATGACACCGGGGAGCTGTTTTTT
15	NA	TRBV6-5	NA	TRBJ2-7	CASSSRADRYYEQYF	TGTGCCAGCAGTTCCCGGGCCGACCGTTACTACGAGCAGTACTTC
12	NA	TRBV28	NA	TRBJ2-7	CASTQGPAEQYF	TGTGCCAGCACCCAGGGGCCTGCCGAGCAGTACTTC
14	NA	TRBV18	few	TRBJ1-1	CASSPPGSRAEAFF	TGTGCCAGCTCACCTCCAGGGAGTCGGGCTGAAGCTTTCTTT
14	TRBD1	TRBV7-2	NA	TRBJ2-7	CASSGRTGGYEQYF	TGTGCCAGCAGCGGAAGGACAGGGGGCTACGAGCAGTACTTC
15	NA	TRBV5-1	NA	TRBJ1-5	CASSYSGEVNQPQHF	TGCGCCAGCAGCTACAGTGGGGAGGTTAATCAGCCCCAGCATTTT
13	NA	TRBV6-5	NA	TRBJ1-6	CASSLTDNSPLHF	TGTGCCAGCAGTTTAACAGATAATTCACCCCTCCACTTT
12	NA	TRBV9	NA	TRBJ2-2	CASSVVWGELFF	TGTGCCAGCAGCGTAGTATGGGGGGAGCTGTTTTTT
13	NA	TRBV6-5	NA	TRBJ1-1	CASGPGTYTEAFF	TGTGCCAGCGGGCCGGGAACTTACACTGAAGCTTTCTTT